This is a list of T cell receptor beta chains from one sample in a study of siplizumab effects on memory and regulatory T cells. Clones were read by immunoSEQ multiplex PCR, and TCRdb kept only the in-frame ones, dropping some. There are roughly 100,000 clones in the sample; roughly 91% occur only once, and 12% lies in the top ten. The sequenced sample was non-Treg CD4+ T cells sorted from blood. These receptor sequences come from a human donor in good health. Each CDR3 is given with its conserved first and last residue. Fields, in order: D gene, J gene, clone size, V gene, CDR3 DNA, CDR3 protein. A D gene is named only where the DNA matches it firmly. A row's size may be missing; if present it is once, few, many or a size class.

TRBD2	TRBJ2-7	.	TRBV6-5	TGTGCCAGCACAACTAGCGGGAGGGCCGGTGAGCAGTACTTC	CASTTSGRAGEQYF
TRBD2	TRBJ2-3	.	TRBV5-1	TGCGCCAGCGGGGGGGAGTACAACACAGATACGCAGTATTTT	CASGGEYNTDTQYF
TRBD1	TRBJ1-2	.	TRBV6-1	TGTGCCAGCTACGCCGCGACAGGGGGCGACCATGGCTACACCTTC	CASYAATGGDHGYTF
.	TRBJ1-1	.	TRBV7-9	TGTGCCAGCAGCTTTCGGGAACGGTCTGCTGAAGCTTTCTTT	CASSFRERSAEAFF
TRBD1	TRBJ1-1	.	TRBV29-1	TGCAGCGTTGAACAGGGGGTACTTGGGACTGAAGCTTTCTTT	CSVEQGVLGTEAFF
.	TRBJ1-1	.	TRBV7-9	TGTGCCAGCAGCTCCCCCAGGGCCAATACGAACACTGAAGCTTTCTTT	CASSSPRANTNTEAFF
TRBD1	TRBJ2-4	.	TRBV27	TGTGCCAGCAGTGCGGGACAGGGTTCAGCCAAAAACATTCAGTACTTC	CASSAGQGSAKNIQYF
TRBD1	TRBJ2-6	.	TRBV6-1	TGTGCCAGCAATAGACAGGGCTCTGGGGCCAACGTCCTGACTTTC	CASNRQGSGANVLTF
TRBD2	TRBJ2-3	.	TRBV7-9	TGTGCCAGCAGCCGGGCGGGGGGAGCGGTATCAGATACGCAGTATTTT	CASSRAGGAVSDTQYF
.	TRBJ1-3	.	TRBV4-1	TGCGCCAGCAGCCAATATCTGGACGGGTCGAACACCATATATTTT	CASSQYLDGSNTIYF
TRBD2	TRBJ2-1	.	TRBV5-4	TGTGCCAGCAGCTTGGCCTGGCGAGCGGGAGAGGACAATGAGCAGTTCTTC	CASSLAWRAGEDNEQFF
.	TRBJ2-2	once	TRBV7-2	TGTGCCAGCAGGTGGGACCGTACCGGGGAGCTGTTTTTT	CASRWDRTGELFF
TRBD1	TRBJ2-7	.	TRBV6-1	TGTGCCAGCAGTGAAGGACAGGGGTTTACCTACGAGCAGTACTTC	CASSEGQGFTYEQYF
.	TRBJ2-4	few	TRBV6-5	TGTGCCAGCAGTTCCAAGCGAGCCAAAAACATTCAGTACTTC	CASSSKRAKNIQYF
TRBD2	TRBJ2-5	.	TRBV6-5	TGTGCCAGCTCCCGGACTAGCGGGTACCAAGAGACCCAGTACTTC	CASSRTSGYQETQYF
TRBD1	TRBJ1-1	.	TRBV5-1	TGCGCCAGCAGCCAAACAGGGGGATTCACTGAAGCTTTCTTT	CASSQTGGFTEAFF
.	TRBJ2-7	.	TRBV19	TGTGCCAGTAGTATAGGAGGGCAAAGAGAAGGGCAGTACTTC	CASSIGGQREGQYF
TRBD2	TRBJ2-1	.	TRBV27	TGTGCCAGCAGGAAGAGCGGGAGTATCTCCTACAATGAGCAGTTCTTC	CASRKSGSISYNEQFF
.	TRBJ2-7	once	TRBV18	TGTGCCAGCTCACCACCGTACCTCGCCTACGAGCAGTACTTC	CASSPPYLAYEQYF
.	TRBJ1-5	.	TRBV19	TGTGCCAGTAGTATAGAAGGGAATCAGCCCCAGCATTTT	CASSIEGNQPQHF
.	TRBJ2-3	.	TRBV2	TGTGCCAGCAGTGACTTTGGGGACCGCACAGATACGCAGTATTTT	CASSDFGDRTDTQYF
.	TRBJ1-1	.	TRBV6-5	TGTGCCAGCAGTTACGGGGGTGTGAACACTGAAGCTTTCTTT	CASSYGGVNTEAFF
TRBD1	TRBJ2-3	.	TRBV7-8	TGTGCCAGCAGCCAACTGAGACCGGGACAGGGTGGAGATACGCAGTATTTT	CASSQLRPGQGGDTQYF
.	TRBJ2-7	.	TRBV18	TGTGCCAGCTCACCAGAGAACAGCGTCTCCTACGAGCAGTACTTC	CASSPENSVSYEQYF
TRBD2	TRBJ2-1	.	TRBV9	TGTGCCAGCAGCGTAGGTCTAGCGGGATCCAATGAGCAGTTCTTC	CASSVGLAGSNEQFF
.	TRBJ2-2	.	TRBV7-3	TGTGCCAGCAGCTTGTGGCCCGGGAGAGGGATAGGAACCGGGGAGCTGTTTTTT	CASSLWPGRGIGTGELFF
.	TRBJ2-7	.	TRBV6-5	TGTGCCAGCAGTTACTCCTGGCGGAGCTCCTACGAGCAGTACTTC	CASSYSWRSSYEQYF
TRBD1	TRBJ1-6	.	TRBV4-2	TGTGCCAGCAGCCAAGATCTCCCCGGGACAGCCCTTAATTCACCCCTCCACTTT	CASSQDLPGTALNSPLHF
.	TRBJ2-1	.	TRBV5-4	TGTGCCAGCAACCAACTAAAGGATGAGCAGTTCTTC	CASNQLKDEQFF
TRBD1	TRBJ2-5	.	TRBV7-8	TGTGCCAGCAGCTTAGCTGCAGGGGGCTTAGAGACCCAGTACTTC	CASSLAAGGLETQYF
.	TRBJ1-5	once	TRBV2	TGTGCCAGCAGTGACTTTAGCAATCAGCCCCAGCATTTT	CASSDFSNQPQHF
.	TRBJ2-5	.	TRBV28	TGTGCCAGCACCCAAGGGCGGGAGACCCAGTACTTC	CASTQGRETQYF
TRBD1	TRBJ2-7	.	TRBV27	TGTGCCAGCAATCGAATGGGACAGCTTAATTACGAGCAGTACTTC	CASNRMGQLNYEQYF
.	TRBJ1-5	.	TRBV29-1	TGCAGCGTTGGGAACAGCGGCGGTCAGCCCCAGCATTTT	CSVGNSGGQPQHF
.	TRBJ2-5	.	TRBV5-1	TGCGCCAGCAGCTTCCTCTCCCGGGAGACCCAGTACTTC	CASSFLSRETQYF
TRBD1	TRBJ2-2	.	TRBV6-1	TGTGCCAGTCTAGACAGGGAGAACACCGGGGAGCTGTTTTTT	CASLDRENTGELFF
TRBD1	TRBJ1-2	.	TRBV19	TGTGCCAGTACCTTAACAGGGGGCTATGGCTACACCTTC	CASTLTGGYGYTF
TRBD1	TRBJ1-1	once	TRBV10-1	TGCGCCAGCAGCTTAGGGGGCGGGAACACTGAAGCTTTCTTT	CASSLGGGNTEAFF
TRBD1	TRBJ2-3	.	TRBV28	TGTGCCAGCAGAGACAGGGCTAGCACAGATACGCAGTATTTT	CASRDRASTDTQYF
TRBD2	TRBJ2-1	.	TRBV5-5	TGTGCCAGCAGCTTGGATTGGACTAGCGGGAGGGGTGAGCAGTTCTTC	CASSLDWTSGRGEQFF
.	TRBJ2-1	.	TRBV27	TGTGCCAGCAGTTTATCAGTTTGGGAGGCAGCCAGCTCCTACAATGAGCAGTTCTTC	CASSLSVWEAASSYNEQFF
.	TRBJ1-4	.	TRBV19	TGTGCCAGTAGTAAACGCCCCAATGAAAAACTGTTTTTT	CASSKRPNEKLFF
TRBD1	TRBJ1-5	.	TRBV30	TGTGCCTGGAGTCACAGGGGGGATCAGCCCCAGCATTTT	CAWSHRGDQPQHF
TRBD1	TRBJ1-5	.	TRBV6-6	TGTGCCAGCAGTTGGGGGACAGGGGGCATAAATCAGCCCCAGCATTTT	CASSWGTGGINQPQHF